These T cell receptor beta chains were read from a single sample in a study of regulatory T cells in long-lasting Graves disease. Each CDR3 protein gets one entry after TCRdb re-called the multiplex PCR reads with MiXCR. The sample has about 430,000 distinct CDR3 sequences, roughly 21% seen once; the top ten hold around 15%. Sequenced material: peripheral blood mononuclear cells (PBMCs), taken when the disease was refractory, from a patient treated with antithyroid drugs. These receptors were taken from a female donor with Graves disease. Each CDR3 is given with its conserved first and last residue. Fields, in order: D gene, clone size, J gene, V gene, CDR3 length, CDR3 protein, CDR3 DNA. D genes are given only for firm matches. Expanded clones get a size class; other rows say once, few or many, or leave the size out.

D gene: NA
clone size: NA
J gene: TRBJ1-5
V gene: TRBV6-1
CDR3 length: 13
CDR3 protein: CASSVHSNQPQHF
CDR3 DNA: TGTGCCAGCAGTGTCCATAGCAATCAGCCCCAGCATTTT

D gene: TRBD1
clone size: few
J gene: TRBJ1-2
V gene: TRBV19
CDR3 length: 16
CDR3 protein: CASSSQRTGGAAIDTF
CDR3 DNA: TGTGCCAGTAGCTCCCAAAGGACAGGGGGCGCAGCTATTGACACCTTC

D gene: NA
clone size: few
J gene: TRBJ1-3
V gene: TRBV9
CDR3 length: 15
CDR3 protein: CASSFQGHSGNTIYF
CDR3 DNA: TGTGCCAGCAGCTTTCAGGGCCACTCTGGAAACACCATATATTTT

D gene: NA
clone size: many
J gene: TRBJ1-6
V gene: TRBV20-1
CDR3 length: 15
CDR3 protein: CSAQQTGHYNSPLHF
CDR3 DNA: TGCAGTGCTCAACAGACAGGTCACTATAATTCACCCCTCCACTTT

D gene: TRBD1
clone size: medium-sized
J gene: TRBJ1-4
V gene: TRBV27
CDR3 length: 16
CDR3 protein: CASSFHPGQGNEKLFF
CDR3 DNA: TGTGCCAGCAGCTTCCACCCGGGACAGGGCAATGAAAAACTGTTTTTT

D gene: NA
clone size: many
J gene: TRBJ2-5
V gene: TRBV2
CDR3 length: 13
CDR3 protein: CASSRGAEETQYF
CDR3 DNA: TGTGCCAGCTCGAGGGGGGCCGAAGAGACCCAGTACTTC

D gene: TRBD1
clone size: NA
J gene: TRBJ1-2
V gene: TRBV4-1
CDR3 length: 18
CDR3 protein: CASSPKGLRGSSNYGYTF
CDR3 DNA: TGCGCCAGCAGCCCTAAAGGTCTCAGGGGGTCAAGTAACTATGGCTACACCTTC

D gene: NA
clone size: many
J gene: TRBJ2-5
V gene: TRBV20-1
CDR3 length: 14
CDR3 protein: CSATVPGTHETQYF
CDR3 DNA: TGCAGTGCTACCGTCCCGGGGACGCACGAGACCCAGTACTTC

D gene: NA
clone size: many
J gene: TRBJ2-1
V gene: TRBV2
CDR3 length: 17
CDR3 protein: CASSELGGDTSYNEQFF
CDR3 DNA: TGTGCCAGCAGTGAATTAGGAGGGGATACCTCCTACAATGAGCAGTTCTTC

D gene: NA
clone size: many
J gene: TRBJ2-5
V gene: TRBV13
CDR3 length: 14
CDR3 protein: CASSLGAGQETQYF
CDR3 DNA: TGTGCCAGCAGCTTAGGCGCAGGCCAAGAGACCCAGTACTTC

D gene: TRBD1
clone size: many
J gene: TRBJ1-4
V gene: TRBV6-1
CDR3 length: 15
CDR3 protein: CASSNRDSLNEKLFF
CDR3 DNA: TGTGCCAGCAGTAACCGGGACAGCCTTAATGAAAAACTGTTTTTT

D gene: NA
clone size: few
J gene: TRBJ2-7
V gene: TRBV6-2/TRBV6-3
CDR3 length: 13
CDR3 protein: CASSWGGGGEQYF
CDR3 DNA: TGTGCCAGCAGTTGGGGGGGCGGAGGCGAGCAGTACTTC

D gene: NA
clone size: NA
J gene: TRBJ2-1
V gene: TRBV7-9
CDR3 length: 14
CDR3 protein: CASSPFRSYNEQFF
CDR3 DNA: TGTGCCAGCAGCCCCTTCCGGTCCTACAATGAGCAGTTCTTC

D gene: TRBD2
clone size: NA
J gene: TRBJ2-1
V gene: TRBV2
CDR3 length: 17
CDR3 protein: CASSQHWGLADYNEQFF
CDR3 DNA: TGTGCCAGCAGCCAACACTGGGGACTAGCGGATTACAATGAGCAGTTCTTC

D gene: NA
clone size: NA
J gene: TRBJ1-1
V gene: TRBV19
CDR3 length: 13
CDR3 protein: CASSVNTNTEAFF
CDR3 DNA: TGTGCCAGTAGTGTCAACACGAACACTGAAGCTTTCTTT

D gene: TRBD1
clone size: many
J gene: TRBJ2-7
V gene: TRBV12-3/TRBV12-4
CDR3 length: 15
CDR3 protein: CASTSDRGRSYEQYF
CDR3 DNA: TGTGCCAGCACCTCGGACAGGGGGCGATCCTACGAGCAGTACTTC

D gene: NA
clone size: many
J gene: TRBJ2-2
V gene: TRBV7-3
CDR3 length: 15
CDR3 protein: CASSLSSRGSGELFF
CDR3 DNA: TGTGCCAGCAGCTTATCCTCCAGAGGAAGCGGGGAGCTGTTTTTT

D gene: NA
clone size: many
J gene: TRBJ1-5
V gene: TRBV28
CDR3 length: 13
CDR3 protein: CASSPGDTLPQHF
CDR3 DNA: TGTGCCAGCAGCCCCGGGGATACCCTGCCCCAGCATTTT

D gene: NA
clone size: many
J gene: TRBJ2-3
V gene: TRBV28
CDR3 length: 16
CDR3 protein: CASSDKPGHRTDTQYF
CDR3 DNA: TGTGCCAGCAGTGATAAACCGGGACATCGCACAGATACGCAGTATTTT

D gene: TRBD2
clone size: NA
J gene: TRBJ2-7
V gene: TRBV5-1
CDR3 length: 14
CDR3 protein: CASSLAIAGNEQYF
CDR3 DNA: TGCGCCAGCAGCTTGGCCATAGCGGGGAACGAGCAGTACTTC

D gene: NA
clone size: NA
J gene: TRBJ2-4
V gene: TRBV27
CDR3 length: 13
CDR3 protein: CASSPTTGSIQYF
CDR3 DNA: TGTGCCAGCAGCCCAACTACAGGATCCATTCAGTACTTC

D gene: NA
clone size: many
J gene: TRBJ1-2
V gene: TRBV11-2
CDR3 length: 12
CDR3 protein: CASSSDVYGYTF
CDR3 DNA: TGTGCCAGCAGCTCGGACGTATATGGCTACACCTTC

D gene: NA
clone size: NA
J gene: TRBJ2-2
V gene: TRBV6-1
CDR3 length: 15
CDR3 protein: CASSARAVNTGELFF
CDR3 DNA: TGTGCCAGCAGTGCCAGGGCCGTGAACACCGGGGAGCTGTTTTTT